The text below deals with one T cell receptor (beta chain). Its antigen remains undetermined. Base qualities are not recorded, but no much larger clone differs from it by a single base. This sample was taken from a study of blood T cell repertoires in COVID-19 (dated by TCRdb to 2018 to 2021). Study-wide context: Samples covering the acute and convalescent phases of COVID-19 were provided by collaborators in the United States, Italy and Spain. The material from the prospective study consisted of cDNA or gDNA derived from T cells, B-cell-depleted T cells, or PBMCs. Deeply sampled blood TCRbeta repertoires from subjects exposed to, actively infected with, or recovered from COVID-19 were included in the dataset. The repertoires were released in a freely available public database intended as a resource for research on the immune response to SARS-CoV-2. Samples were obtained from the ongoing ImmuneRACE study (first 160 participants) and from approximately 1,200 subjects provided by 6 global collaborators. Nearly every sample came with metadata listing a de-identified subject ID, COVID-19 status, age in years and sex. Where available, HLA class I and class II types were taken from metadata supplied by the sample provider and were not determined by assay-based typing. Overall study results and their limits: How much clinical and demographic metadata was included differed by source and by participant, and the metadata was provided uncurated.

One collaborating source in Seattle enrolled patients during active infection and followed them longitudinally through the course of disease. Each collaborating institution followed its own protocols to collect whole blood in K2EDTA tubes. For TCRbeta analysis, collaborator samples were shipped as frozen whole blood, as isolated PBMCs, or as DNA extracted from either sample type. Germline trimming amounts to 10 bases on V and 5 bases on J, with 9 as the count of junction bases outside the gene matches. Measured from the cysteine to the phenylalanine, the CDR3 is 14 residues long. Just CDR3 DNA is preserved here, 42 bases in frame from base 1. According to the germline V gene (reference sequence), CDR1 reads LNHDA and CDR2 reads SQIVND. The immunoSEQ Assay, a bias-controlled multiplex PCR, was used to amplify TCRbeta CDR3 regions from genomic DNA. The authors' analysis ran thus. The number of nucleated cells in each sample was estimated from the amplification of reference gene primers within the assay. To quantify the absolute abundance of each unique TCRbeta CDR3 rearrangement, sequence reads were collapsed and filtered. For each sample, productive Simpson clonality was calculated as the square root of Simpson's diversity index over productive rearrangements. Held by TCRdb, this immuneACCESS table contains in-frame sequences only and omits some clones. Under half of the omission traces to an unresolved V gene where checked; the cause of the rest is unknown. From that table come the V and J calls and clone size; the DNA was used to work out D and trimming. Here the sample has about 82,000 clones; about 73% occur a single time. The top ten constitute about a third of the sample.

The sequence is built from TRBV19 and TRBJ1-5; 9 junctional bases match TRBD1. The TCR sequence derives from a man between 60 and 70 years old with COVID-19, enrolled during active disease. Material: peripheral blood. The CDR3 has the sequence CATSGGQGYQPQHF. Read as DNA, the sequence is TGTGCCACTTCCGGGGGACAGGGCTATCAGCCCCAGCATTTT. With the rest looked up from the reference TRBV19 and TRBJ1-5 genes rather than sequenced, the full variable domain is DGGITQSPKYLFRKEGQNVTLSCEQNLNHDAMYWYRQDPGQGLRLIYYSQIVNDFQKGDIAEGYSVSREKKESFPLTVTSAQKNPTAFYLCATSGGQGYQPQHFGDGTRLSIL.